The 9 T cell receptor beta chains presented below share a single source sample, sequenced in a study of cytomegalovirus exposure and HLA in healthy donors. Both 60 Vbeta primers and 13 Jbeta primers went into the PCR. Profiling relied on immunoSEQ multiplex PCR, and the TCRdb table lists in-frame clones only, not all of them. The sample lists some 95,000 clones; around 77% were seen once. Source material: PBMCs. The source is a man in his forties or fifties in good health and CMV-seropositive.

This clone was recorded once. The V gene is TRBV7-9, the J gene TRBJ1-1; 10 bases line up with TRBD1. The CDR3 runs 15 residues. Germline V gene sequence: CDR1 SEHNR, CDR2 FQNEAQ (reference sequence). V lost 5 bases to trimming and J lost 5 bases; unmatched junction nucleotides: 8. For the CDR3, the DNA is TGTGCCAGCAGCAATGAGGACAGGGGGGGGACTGAAGCTTTCTTT. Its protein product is CASSNEDRGGTEAFF.

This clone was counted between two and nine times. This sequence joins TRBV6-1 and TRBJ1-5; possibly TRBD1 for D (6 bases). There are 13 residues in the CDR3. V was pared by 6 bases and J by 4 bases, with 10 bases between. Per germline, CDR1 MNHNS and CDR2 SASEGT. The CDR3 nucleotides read TGTGCCAGCAGGGATACAGGGAATCAGCCCCAGCATTTT. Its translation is CASRDTGNQPQHF.

CDR3 amino acids: CASSLAGGNEQYF. The DNA for the CDR3 is TGCGCCAGCAGCTTAGCGGGGGGGAACGAGCAGTACTTC. J is TRBJ2-7 and V is TRBV5-1, with 10 bases identical to TRBD2. CDR1 is SGHRS and CDR2 is YFSETQ in the germline V gene. The CDR3 spans 13 residues. V lost 2 bases, J lost 5 bases, and 1 base stayed unmatched.

The CDR3 DNA is TGCGCCAGCAGCTTGGAATCTCAGGGGTACTCCTACGAGCAGTACTTC. It codes for CASSLESQGYSYEQYF. The chain joins TRBV5-1 to TRBJ2-7; a weak D match, TRBD1 (6 bases). This CDR3 region has 16 residues. Germline V lookup: CDR1 SGHRS, CDR2 YFSETQ. Trimming cost V 0 bases and J 0 bases, with 13 bases left between them.

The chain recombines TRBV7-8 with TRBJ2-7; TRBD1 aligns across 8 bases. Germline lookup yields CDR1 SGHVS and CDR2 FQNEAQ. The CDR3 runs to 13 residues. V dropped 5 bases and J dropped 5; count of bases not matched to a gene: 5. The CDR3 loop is CASSPDRGDEQYF. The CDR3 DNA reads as TGTGCCAGCAGCCCTGACAGGGGCGACGAGCAGTACTTC. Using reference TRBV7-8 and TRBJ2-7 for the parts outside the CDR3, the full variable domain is GAGVSQSPRYKVAKRGQDVALRCDPISGHVSLFWYQQALGQGPEFLTYFQNEAQLDKSGLPSDRFFAERPEGSVSTLKIQRTQQEDSAVYLCASSPDRGDEQYFGPGTRLTVT.

The CDR3 sequence is CAWTGGYSNQPQHF. As DNA, the CDR3 is TGTGCCTGGACAGGGGGCTATAGCAATCAGCCCCAGCATTTT. The chain joins TRBV30 to TRBJ1-5; 8 nucleotides align to TRBD1. Trimming at V came to 4 bases and at J to 0 bases, leaving 2 bases not matched to a gene. CDR1 and CDR2 from the germline V gene are GTSNPN and SVGIG (reference sequence). The CDR3 totals 14 residues.

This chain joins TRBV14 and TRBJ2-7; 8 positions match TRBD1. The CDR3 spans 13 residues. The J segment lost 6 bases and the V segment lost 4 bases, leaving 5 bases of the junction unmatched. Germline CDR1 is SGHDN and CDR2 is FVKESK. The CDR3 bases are TGTGCCAGCAGCCTTGGACAGGGTAGCGAGCAGTACTTC. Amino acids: CASSLGQGSEQYF.

CDR3 region: CASSLDSPNSPLHF. DNA of the CDR3: TGTGCCAGCAGCCTCGACAGTCCAAATTCACCCCTCCACTTT. The rearrangement links TRBV5-5 to TRBJ1-6; perhaps TRBD1 as D (5 bases). Germline-derived CDR1 and CDR2 are SGHKS and YYEKEE (reference sequence). The CDR3 consists of 14 residues. V shed 4 bases and J shed 7 bases, with 12 bases lying between them.

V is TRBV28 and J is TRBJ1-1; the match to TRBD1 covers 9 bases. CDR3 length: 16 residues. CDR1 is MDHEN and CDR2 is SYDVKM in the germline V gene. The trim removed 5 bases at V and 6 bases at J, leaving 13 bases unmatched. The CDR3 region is CASSAPDRGKRAEAFF. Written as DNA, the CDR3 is TGTGCCAGCAGTGCCCCGGACAGGGGCAAAAGGGCTGAAGCTTTCTTT.